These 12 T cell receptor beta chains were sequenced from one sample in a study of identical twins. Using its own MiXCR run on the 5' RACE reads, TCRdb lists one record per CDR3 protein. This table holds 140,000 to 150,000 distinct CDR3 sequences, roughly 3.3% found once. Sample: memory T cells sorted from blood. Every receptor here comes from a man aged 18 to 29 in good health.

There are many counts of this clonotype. CDR3 bases: TGCGCCAGCAGCTTGCAAGCGGGAGGATCCTACGAGCAGTACGTC. Translation: CASSLQAGGSYEQYV. The chain recombines TRBV5-1 with TRBJ2-7; 9 bases agree with TRBD2. This CDR3 has 15 amino acids. Germline CDR1 SGHRS, CDR2 YFSETQ. J lost 1 base, V lost 1 base, and 3 bases had no gene match.

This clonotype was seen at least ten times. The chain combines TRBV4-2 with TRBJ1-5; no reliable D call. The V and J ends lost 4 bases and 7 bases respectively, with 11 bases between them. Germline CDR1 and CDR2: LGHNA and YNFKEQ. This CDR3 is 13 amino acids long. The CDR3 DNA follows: TGTGCCAGCAGCCTCCAAAGGAGGCAGCCCCAGCATTTT. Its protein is CASSLQRRQPQHF.

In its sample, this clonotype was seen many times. The CDR3 is CASSTLSESYGYTF. The CDR3 DNA reads TGTGCCAGCAGTACATTATCGGAGAGCTATGGCTACACCTTC. This rearrangement joins TRBV6-1 to TRBJ1-2, with D hard to call. Germline V lookup: CDR1 MNHNS, CDR2 SASEGT. The V gene lost 5 bases and the J gene lost 4 bases, with 14 bases spanning the gap. This CDR3 has 14 residues.

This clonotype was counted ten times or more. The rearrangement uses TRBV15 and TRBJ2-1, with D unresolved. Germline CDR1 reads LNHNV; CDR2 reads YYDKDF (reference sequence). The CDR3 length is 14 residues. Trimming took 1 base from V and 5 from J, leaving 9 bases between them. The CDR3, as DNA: TGTGCCACCAGCAGAGGCTCCAGCCACAATGAGCAGTTCTTC. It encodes CATSRGSSHNEQFF.

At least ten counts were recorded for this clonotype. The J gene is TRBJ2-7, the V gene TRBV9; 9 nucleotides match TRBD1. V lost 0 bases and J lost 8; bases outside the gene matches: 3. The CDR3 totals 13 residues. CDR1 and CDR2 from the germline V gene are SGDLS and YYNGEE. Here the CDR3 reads CASSVEQGAKQYF. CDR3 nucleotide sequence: TGTGCCAGCAGCGTAGAACAGGGGGCAAAGCAGTACTTC.

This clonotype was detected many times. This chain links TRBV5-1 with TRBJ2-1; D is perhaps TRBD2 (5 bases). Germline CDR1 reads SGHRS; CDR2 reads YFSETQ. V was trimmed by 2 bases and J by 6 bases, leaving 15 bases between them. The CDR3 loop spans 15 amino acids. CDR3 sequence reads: CASSLAAHVANEQFF. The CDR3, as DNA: TGCGCCAGCAGCTTAGCGGCCCACGTCGCCAATGAGCAGTTCTTC. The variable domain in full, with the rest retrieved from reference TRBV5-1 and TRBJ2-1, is KAGVTQTPRYLIKTRGQQVTLSCSPISGHRSVSWYQQTPGQGLQFLFEYFSETQRNKGNFPGRFSGRQFSNSRSEMNVSTLELGDSALYLCASSLAAHVANEQFFGPGTRLTVL.

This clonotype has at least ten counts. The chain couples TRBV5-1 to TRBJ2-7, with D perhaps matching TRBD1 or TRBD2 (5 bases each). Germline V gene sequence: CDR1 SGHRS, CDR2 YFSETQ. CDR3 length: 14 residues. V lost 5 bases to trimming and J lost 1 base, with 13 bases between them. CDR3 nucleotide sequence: TGCGCCAGCAGTCATGGGGACCCTTCCTACGAGCAGTACTTC. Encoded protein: CASSHGDPSYEQYF.

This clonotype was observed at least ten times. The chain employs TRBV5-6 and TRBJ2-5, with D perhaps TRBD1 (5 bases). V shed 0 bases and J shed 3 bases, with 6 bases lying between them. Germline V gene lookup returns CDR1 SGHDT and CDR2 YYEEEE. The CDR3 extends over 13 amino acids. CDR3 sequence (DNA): TGTGCCAGCAGCTTGGCAGGGAAAGAGACCCAGTACTTC. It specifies CASSLAGKETQYF. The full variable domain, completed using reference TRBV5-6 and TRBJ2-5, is DAGVTQSPTHLIKTRGQQVTLRCSPKSGHDTVSWYQQALGQGPQFIFQYYEEEERQRGNFPDRFSGHQFPNYSSELNVNALLLGDSALYLCASSLAGKETQYFGPGTRLLVL.

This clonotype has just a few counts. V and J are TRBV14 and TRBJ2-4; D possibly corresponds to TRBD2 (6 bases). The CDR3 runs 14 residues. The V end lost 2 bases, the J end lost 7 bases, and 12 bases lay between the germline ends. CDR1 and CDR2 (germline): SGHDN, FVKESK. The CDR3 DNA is TGTGCCAGCAGCCAACAGGGCCGGGAGAACATTCAGTACTTC. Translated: CASSQQGRENIQYF.

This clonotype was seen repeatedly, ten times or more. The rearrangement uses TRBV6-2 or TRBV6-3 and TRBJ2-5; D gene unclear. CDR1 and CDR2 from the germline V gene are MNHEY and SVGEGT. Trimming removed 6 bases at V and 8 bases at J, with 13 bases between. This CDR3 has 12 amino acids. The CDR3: CASSPTGGTQYF. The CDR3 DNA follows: TGTGCCAGCAGCCCCACGGGCGGAACCCAGTACTTC.

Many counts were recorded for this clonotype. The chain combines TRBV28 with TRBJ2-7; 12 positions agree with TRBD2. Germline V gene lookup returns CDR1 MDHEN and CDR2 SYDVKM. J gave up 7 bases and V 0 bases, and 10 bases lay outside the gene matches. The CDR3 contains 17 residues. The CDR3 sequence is CASSLWALAGGPGEQYF. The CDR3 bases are TGTGCCAGCAGTTTATGGGCCCTAGCGGGAGGGCCTGGTGAGCAGTACTTC. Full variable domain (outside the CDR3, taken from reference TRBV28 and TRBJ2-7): DVKVTQSSRYLVKRTGEKVFLECVQDMDHENMFWYRQDPGLGLRLIYFSYDVKMKEKGDIPEGYSVSREKKERFSLILESASTNQTSMYLCASSLWALAGGPGEQYFGPGTRLTVT.

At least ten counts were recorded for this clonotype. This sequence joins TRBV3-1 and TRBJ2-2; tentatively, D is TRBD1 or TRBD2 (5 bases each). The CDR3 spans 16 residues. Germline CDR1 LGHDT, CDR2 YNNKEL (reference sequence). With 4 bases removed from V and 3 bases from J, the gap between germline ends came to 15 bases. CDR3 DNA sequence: TGTGCCAGCAGCCCCGCCCGGGACCCCCACACCGGGGAGCTGTTTTTT. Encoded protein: CASSPARDPHTGELFF.